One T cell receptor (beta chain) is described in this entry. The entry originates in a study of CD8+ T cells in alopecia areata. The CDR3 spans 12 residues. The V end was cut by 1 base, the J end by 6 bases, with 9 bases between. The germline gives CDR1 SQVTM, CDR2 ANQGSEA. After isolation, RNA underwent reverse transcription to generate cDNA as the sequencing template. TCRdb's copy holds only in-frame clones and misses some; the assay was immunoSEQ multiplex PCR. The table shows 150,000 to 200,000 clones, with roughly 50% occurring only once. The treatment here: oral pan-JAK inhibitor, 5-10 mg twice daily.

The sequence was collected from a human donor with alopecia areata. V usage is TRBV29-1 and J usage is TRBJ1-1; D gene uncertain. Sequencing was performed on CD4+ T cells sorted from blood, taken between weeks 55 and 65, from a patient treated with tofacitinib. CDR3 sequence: CSVEVSRAEAFF. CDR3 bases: TGCAGCGTTGAAGTTTCGAGGGCTGAAGCTTTCTTT.